Described below is a single T cell receptor beta chain sequence and its context. Profiled with immunoSEQ multiplex PCR; TCRdb holds only in-frame clones, not every one. The sample lists 85,000 to 100,000 clones, 85% to 90% occurring once. This entry belongs to a study of OX40 agonist ivuxolimab in advanced cancers. The CDR3 has 13 amino acids. The V gene lost 4 bases and the J gene lost 5 bases, with 11 bases spanning the gap. Per germline, CDR1 LNHDA and CDR2 SQIVND (reference sequence). The TCR originated in an adult with an advanced solid tumor such as melanoma, head and neck, liver or kidney cancer. The specimen was CD4+ or CD8+ T cells sorted from blood, collected in a trial of the OX40 agonist ivuxolimab. The rearrangement joins TRBV19 to TRBJ2-5; D call uncertain. For the CDR3, the DNA is TGTGCCAGTAGTAAAAACTACGGGGAGACCCAGTACTTC. It yields the protein CASSKNYGETQYF.